Below, 18 T cell receptor beta chains from the same sample are listed, as sequenced in a study of radiotherapy plus CTLA-4 blockade in lung cancer. Libraries were prepared by immunoSEQ multiplex PCR; TCRdb keeps only in-frame clonotypes and omits some of them. The table shows approximately 95,000 clones, with roughly four fifths occurring only once. This specimen was peripheral blood, taken from a patient treated with radiotherapy plus ipilimumab. All receptors derive from a human donor with non-small cell lung cancer who had a partial response to radiotherapy plus ipilimumab.

This clone was seen just once. The chain uses TRBV28 and TRBJ2-5; D gene ambiguous. The assigned J gene may be wrong: the sequence end matches TRBJ2-7 better. The germline V gene encodes CDR1 MDHEN and CDR2 SYDVKM. CDR3 length equals 10 residues. DNA of the CDR3: TGTGCCAGCAACCTCTACGAGCAGTACTTC. Residues: CASNLYEQYF.

This chain joins TRBV2 and TRBJ2-1, with D tentatively TRBD2 (6 bases). V was clipped by 6 bases and J by 5 bases, with 11 bases between them. The CDR3 runs 13 residues. The V gene's germline CDR1 is SNHLY and CDR2 FYNNEI. The CDR3 DNA reads as TGTGCCAGCAGGTCCCTAGCGCACAATGAGCAGTTCTTC. Its protein is CASRSLAHNEQFF.

The V and J genes are TRBV5-1 and TRBJ1-1; 7 bases are shared with TRBD1. Germline assignment: CDR1 SGHRS and CDR2 YFSETQ. This CDR3 spans 16 amino acids. V lost 2 bases, J lost 0 bases, and 7 bases stayed unmatched. As DNA, the CDR3 is TGCGCCAGCAGCTTAGGGCAGGGACAGATGAACACTGAAGCTTTCTTT. This translates into CASSLGQGQMNTEAFF.

The chain employs TRBV5-1 and TRBJ2-1; TRBD2 agrees at 11 bases. V lost 4 bases to trimming and J lost 7 bases; unmatched junction nucleotides: 13. The CDR3 spans 17 residues. Germline V gives CDR1 SGHRS, CDR2 YFSETQ. The CDR3 region is CASSRLAGNGGRNEQFF. The CDR3 nucleotides are TGCGCCAGCAGCCGACTAGCGGGAAACGGTGGACGGAATGAGCAGTTCTTC.

Note on this clone: Germline and junction disagree at one end, which may indicate a read error. The V and J genes are TRBV5-1 and TRBJ1-4, with D hard to call. CDR3 length: 15 amino acids. CDR1 is SGHRS and CDR2 is YFSETQ in the germline V gene. The CDR3 region is CASSLVAGANEKLFF. The CDR3 DNA follows: TGCGCCAGCAGCTTGGTGGCAGGCGCTAACGAAAAACTGTTTTTT. The whole variable domain, filled in from reference TRBV5-1 and TRBJ1-4, reads KAGVTQTPRYLIKTRGQQVTLSCSPISGHRSVSWYQQTPGQGLQFLFEYFSETQRNKGNFPGRFSGRQFSNSRSEMNVSTLELGDSALYLCASSLVAGANEKLFFGSGTQLSVL.

CDR3 sequence reads: CAIGRDSPEGYTF. As DNA, the CDR3 is TGTGCCATCGGTCGGGACAGCCCCGAAGGCTACACCTTC. The chain employs TRBV10-3 and TRBJ1-2, with 7 bases fitting TRBD1. Germline V gene sequence: CDR1 ENHRY, CDR2 SYGVKD. This CDR3 has 13 amino acids. V was clipped by 8 bases and J by 8 bases; unmatched bases: 11.

This chain uses TRBV18 with TRBJ2-7, with a weak D call TRBD1 (5 bases). Germline CDR1 and CDR2: KGHSH and LQKENI. The CDR3 contains 14 residues. V was cut by 6 bases and J by 3 bases, with 15 bases left in between. The CDR3: CASSTRVRNYEQYF. The CDR3, as DNA: TGTGCCAGCTCTACCAGGGTAAGGAACTACGAGCAGTACTTC. Together with reference TRBV18 and TRBJ2-7, the CDR3 gives the full variable domain: NAGVMQNPRHLVRRRGQEARLRCSPMKGHSHVYWYRQLPEEGLKFMVYLQKENIIDESGMPKERFSAEFPKEGPSILRIQQVVRGDSAAYFCASSTRVRNYEQYFGPGTRLTVT.

The CDR3 here is CASSVGPVASQETQYF. The CDR3 DNA reads as TGTGCCAGCAGCGTAGGTCCCGTGGCCTCACAAGAGACCCAGTACTTC. V gene TRBV9 combines with J gene TRBJ2-5; D uncertain. V lost 0 bases and J 2 bases, leaving 14 bases between the germline ends. The CDR3 sequence is 16 residues long. Looked up from germline, CDR1 is SGDLS and CDR2 is YYNGEE.

The rearrangement links TRBV19 to TRBJ2-4, with 7 bases identical to TRBD1. Germline CDR1 is LNHDA and CDR2 is SQIVND (reference sequence). The CDR3 contains 11 residues. Trimming took 8 bases from V and 8 from J; bases not matched to a gene: 3. In DNA, the CDR3 is TGTGCCAGTCGGACAGGAGACATTCAGTACTTC. This sequence encodes CASRTGDIQYF.

This clone was found once. This chain joins TRBV9 and TRBJ2-1; 8 positions agree with TRBD2. The CDR3 contains 15 residues. J gave up 5 bases and V 2 bases, and 6 bases lay outside the gene matches. Germline V CDR1 and CDR2: SGDLS, YYNGEE. CDR3 in DNA: TGTGCCAGCAGCGTCGAGACTAGCGTACACAATGAGCAGTTCTTC. Translation gives CASSVETSVHNEQFF. Full variable domain (outside the CDR3, taken from reference TRBV9 and TRBJ2-1): DSGVTQTPKHLITATGQRVTLRCSPRSGDLSVYWYQQSLDQGLQFLIQYYNGEERAKGNILERFSAQQFPDLHSELNLSSLELGDSALYFCASSVETSVHNEQFFGPGTRLTVL.

The chain has TRBV7-9 and TRBJ2-1; D is undetermined. This CDR3 has 13 amino acids. Germline V lookup: CDR1 SEHNR, CDR2 FQNEAQ (reference sequence). The V and J ends lost 0 bases and 8 bases respectively, with 8 bases between them. The CDR3 sequence is CASSLAVGYEQFF. CDR3 nucleotide sequence: TGTGCCAGCAGCTTAGCGGTGGGCTATGAGCAGTTCTTC. The full variable domain, in which reference TRBV7-9 and TRBJ2-1 provide the parts outside the CDR3, is DTGVSQNPRHKITKRGQNVTFRCDPISEHNRLYWYRQTLGQGPEFLTYFQNEAQLEKSRLLSDRFSAERPKGSFSTLEIQRTEQGDSAMYLCASSLAVGYEQFFGPGTRLTVL.

The chain has TRBV7-2 and TRBJ2-1; 11 bases agree with TRBD2. CDR3 size: 15 residues. Per the germline V gene, CDR1 is SGHTA and CDR2 is FQGNSA. With V trimmed by 5 bases and J by 4 bases, 4 bases remained unmatched. CDR3 sequence reads: CASSMTSGTYNEQFF. The CDR3 bases are TGTGCCAGCAGCATGACTAGCGGGACATACAATGAGCAGTTCTTC.

This clone has a handful of counts. A much larger clone sits a single nucleotide away, making a read error possible. The gene calls are TRBV4-2 and TRBJ2-7; TRBD2 is a possible D gene (6 bases). V shed 0 bases and J shed 0 bases, with 18 bases lying between them. This CDR3 is built from 18 residues. In germline, CDR1 is LGHNA, CDR2 YNFKEQ. CDR3 amino acids: CASSQDKAGAATSYEQYF. The CDR3 DNA reads TGTGCCAGCAGCCAAGATAAAGCGGGCGCCGCTACCTCCTACGAGCAGTACTTC.

The rearrangement uses TRBV2 and TRBJ1-2; D gene unclear. Trimming stripped 4 bases from V and 0 bases from J, with 6 bases between. This CDR3 region has 13 residues. Germline values: CDR1 SNHLY, CDR2 FYNNEI. CDR3 bases: TGTGCCAGCAGTGCTGACACTAACTATGGCTACACCTTC. Translating gives CASSADTNYGYTF.

The rearrangement links TRBV6-4 to TRBJ2-3, with 8 bases lining up with TRBD1. The junction had 6 bases not matched to a gene; V was cut back by 0 bases and J by 4 bases. The CDR3 spans 16 residues. In germline, CDR1 is MRHNA, CDR2 SNTAGT. DNA of the CDR3: TGTGCCAGCAGTGACTCCCCAGGGGGCGGTCCAGATACGCAGTATTTT. Translated, it gives CASSDSPGGGPDTQYF.

V usage is TRBV5-4 and J usage is TRBJ2-7, with 8 bases that match TRBD2. This CDR3 comprises 13 residues. V shed 5 bases and J 5 bases; nucleotides not matched to a gene: 6. The germline V gene has CDR1 SGHNT and CDR2 YYREEE (reference sequence). This CDR3 reads CASSLAGTNEQYF. The CDR3 nucleotides read TGTGCCAGCAGTTTAGCGGGAACTAACGAGCAGTACTTC.

The chain carries TRBV5-5 and TRBJ2-3; TRBD1 is a possible D gene (6 bases). The germline CDR1 and CDR2 sequences are SGHKS and YYEKEE (reference sequence). The V end lost 5 bases, the J end lost 2 bases, and 12 bases lay between the germline ends. The CDR3 runs 14 residues. CDR3 amino acids: CASSGQGLTDTQYF. The CDR3 bases are TGTGCCAGCAGTGGGCAGGGGCTCACAGATACGCAGTATTTT.

The genes are TRBV27 and TRBJ1-2; D gene unclear. The CDR3 covers 15 residues. CDR1 MNHEY and CDR2 SMNVEV come from the germline V gene (reference sequence). Trimming took 3 bases from V and 2 from J, leaving 13 bases between them. The CDR3 spells CASSLSFGQNYGYTF. In DNA form, the CDR3 reads TGTGCCAGCAGTTTGTCCTTTGGGCAGAACTATGGCTACACCTTC.